These T cell receptor beta chains were read from a single sample in a study of blood T cell repertoires in COVID-19. Here immunoSEQ multiplex PCR was the method, and the copy in TCRdb shows in-frame clones only, minus some. This table holds fewer than 300,000 clones, approximately 90% found once. Sequencing used PBMCs or T cells enriched from blood (not recorded which). These receptors all stem from a woman aged 40 to 50 with acute COVID-19. The conserved cysteine and the conserved F or W are not part of the CDR3 here. A row's size may be missing; if present it is once, few, many or a size class.

clone size | V gene | CDR3 length | CDR3 protein
NA | TRBV7-7 | 13 | ASSSAGAHQETQY
NA | TRBV18 | 13 | ASSQTPVGGYGYT
NA | TRBV2 | 12 | ASRQESYNSPLH
NA | TRBV6-5 | 12 | ASSYGRRGEKLF
NA | TRBV12-3/TRBV12-4 | 11 | ASSLGPNTEAF
NA | TRBV30 | 13 | AWTHSGTVNEKLF
NA | TRBV12-5 | 16 | ASGLAKGLALGYNEQF
NA | TRBV11-3 | 16 | ASSLINLAGSSYNEQF
NA | TRBV19 | 10 | ASSRTGNGYT
NA | TRBV19 | 13 | ASSMGGGFVETQY
NA | TRBV10-3 | 12 | AINNSNYTDTQY
once | TRBV7-9 | 12 | ASSAGAGSYEQY
few | TRBV30 | 12 | AWKWTGGLDIQY
NA | TRBV5-5 | 14 | ASSGRTGSVTDTQY
NA | TRBV3-1/TRBV3-2 | 11 | ASSLGTGTYYT
NA | TRBV18 | 10 | ASSQQGNEQY
NA | TRBV9 | 13 | ASSAGLAGGDTQY
NA | TRBV30 | 16 | AWSAVQRGRLAKNIQY
few | TRBV27 | 12 | ASSSGLSNQPQH
NA | TRBV28 | 13 | ASSPQLRGGYGYT
NA | TRBV7-9 | 15 | ASSFRNLAGAYNEQF
NA | TRBV28 | 12 | AAQNGGGYYGYT
NA | TRBV18 | 11 | ASSPVQKETQY
NA | TRBV12-3/TRBV12-4 | 9 | ASSYANEQF
NA | TRBV2 | 12 | ASSLTGLGTEAF
NA | TRBV5-5 | 14 | ASSLDGEGSNQPQH
NA | TRBV5-1 | 14 | ASSAFSGDRRNGYT
few | TRBV18 | 12 | ASSVDRGNTEAF
NA | TRBV9 | 17 | ASSSNSEGGAQAKNIQY
NA | TRBV7-9 | 13 | ASSGRDRSAYEQY
NA | TRBV18 | 13 | ASSPTDRGISIQY
NA | TRBV4-1 | 15 | ASSQVPGAQVNYGYT
NA | TRBV4-1 | 14 | ASSHRLAGGSYEQY